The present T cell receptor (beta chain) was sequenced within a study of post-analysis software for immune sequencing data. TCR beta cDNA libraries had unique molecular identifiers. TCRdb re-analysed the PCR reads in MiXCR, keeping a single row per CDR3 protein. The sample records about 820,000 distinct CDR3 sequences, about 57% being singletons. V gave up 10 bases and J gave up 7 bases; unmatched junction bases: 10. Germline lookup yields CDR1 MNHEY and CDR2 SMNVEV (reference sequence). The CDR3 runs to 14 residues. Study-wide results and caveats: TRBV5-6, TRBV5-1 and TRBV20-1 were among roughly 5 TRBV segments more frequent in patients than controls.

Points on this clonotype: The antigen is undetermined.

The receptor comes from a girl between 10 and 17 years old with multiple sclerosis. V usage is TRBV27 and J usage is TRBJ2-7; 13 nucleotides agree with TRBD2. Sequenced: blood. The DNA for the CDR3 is TGTGCCACGAGTGGACTAGCGGGAGTTTGGGAGCAGTACTTC. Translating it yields CATSGLAGVWEQYF.